Listed below are T cell receptor beta chains from one sample, sequenced in a study of OX40 agonist ivuxolimab in advanced cancers. Clones were sequenced by immunoSEQ multiplex PCR, and TCRdb holds only the in-frame ones, with some missing. The profile shows 65,000 to 90,000 clones, approximately 90% of them singletons. Material: CD4+ or CD8+ T cells sorted from blood, obtained in a trial of the OX40 agonist ivuxolimab. The receptors originated from an adult with an advanced solid tumor such as melanoma, head and neck, liver or kidney cancer. CDR3s include the opening cysteine and the closing phenylalanine or tryptophan. Each record gives: J gene, V gene, clone size, CDR3 protein. Rows may omit the clone size; those that give it use once, few, many or a size class.

J: TRBJ2-4; V: TRBV7-2; size: NA; CDR3: CASSEPPKNIQYF
J: TRBJ2-6; V: TRBV7-2; size: once; CDR3: CASSFKATSASGANVLTF
J: TRBJ1-4; V: TRBV10-3; size: NA; CDR3: CAISAGTGREKLFF
J: TRBJ2-3; V: TRBV28; size: NA; CDR3: CASSFQGGSIEDTQYF
J: TRBJ2-1; V: TRBV25-1; size: NA; CDR3: CASRSSGSSYNEQFF
J: TRBJ1-1; V: TRBV29-1; size: NA; CDR3: CSVEIGWIVNTEAFF
J: TRBJ1-2; V: TRBV6-5; size: NA; CDR3: CASRNDRAYGYTF
J: TRBJ1-5; V: TRBV27; size: NA; CDR3: CASSTSGTISNQPQHF
J: TRBJ2-5; V: TRBV29-1; size: NA; CDR3: CSTPGQGETQYF
J: TRBJ2-1; V: TRBV19; size: NA; CDR3: CASNPMGVAGEQFF
J: TRBJ1-3; V: TRBV19; size: NA; CDR3: CASSINRGNTIYF
J: TRBJ2-1; V: TRBV7-2; size: NA; CDR3: CASSAGTARQQFF
J: TRBJ1-3; V: TRBV15; size: NA; CDR3: CATSRDPQPYLSGNTIYF
J: TRBJ1-2; V: TRBV30; size: NA; CDR3: CAWSRGPNYGYTF
J: TRBJ2-1; V: TRBV7-2; size: NA; CDR3: CASSPRRDGNEQFF
J: TRBJ2-3; V: TRBV11-2; size: NA; CDR3: CASSRPGTSGRGPDTQYF
J: TRBJ2-5; V: TRBV7-7; size: NA; CDR3: CASSYAGLETQYF
J: TRBJ1-2; V: TRBV14; size: NA; CDR3: CASSPVLGRPTGGYTF
J: TRBJ2-7; V: TRBV14; size: NA; CDR3: CASSQAGGPYEQYF
J: TRBJ2-5; V: TRBV7-2; size: NA; CDR3: CASSLDRQETQYF
J: TRBJ2-7; V: TRBV2; size: NA; CDR3: CASSEVDLYEQYF
J: TRBJ2-1; V: TRBV7-9; size: NA; CDR3: CASSRGAGGPPSEQFF
J: TRBJ1-1; V: TRBV6-6; size: NA; CDR3: CASSSAKGGTEAFF
J: TRBJ2-6; V: TRBV7-3; size: NA; CDR3: CASSSKLGGANVLTF
J: TRBJ2-2; V: TRBV18; size: once; CDR3: CASSNRENTGELFF
J: TRBJ2-7; V: TRBV20-1; size: NA; CDR3: CSASEQYF
J: TRBJ2-1; V: TRBV5-8; size: NA; CDR3: CASRDGLAGYNEQFF
J: TRBJ2-1; V: TRBV18; size: NA; CDR3: CASSLAERNEQFF
J: TRBJ2-3; V: TRBV5-4; size: NA; CDR3: CASSLGVASGRAGTDTQYF
J: TRBJ2-5; V: TRBV28; size: once; CDR3: CASSEYQETQYF
J: TRBJ2-5; V: TRBV5-6; size: NA; CDR3: CASSWGLGPGETQYF
J: TRBJ2-1; V: TRBV18; size: NA; CDR3: CASSPPVGSPYNEQFF
J: TRBJ2-5; V: TRBV18; size: NA; CDR3: CASSHDPGAGIETQYF
J: TRBJ2-5; V: TRBV13; size: NA; CDR3: CASSPLGTSGLGGQETQYF
J: TRBJ1-5; V: TRBV5-1; size: NA; CDR3: CASSLLGYSNQPQHF
J: TRBJ2-1; V: TRBV29-1; size: once; CDR3: CSVQGASEQFF
J: NA; V: TRBV4-2; size: NA; CDR3: CASSQSGYEQYF
J: TRBJ1-2; V: TRBV27; size: NA; CDR3: CASSSPSRGRANYGYTF
J: TRBJ2-7; V: TRBV30; size: NA; CDR3: CASTSSPGQGTGGLYEQYF
J: TRBJ2-3; V: TRBV7-2; size: NA; CDR3: CASSFSGGWNTDTQYF
J: TRBJ2-3; V: TRBV15; size: NA; CDR3: CATAPGGTDTQYF
J: TRBJ1-1; V: TRBV7-2; size: NA; CDR3: CASSFSTDSAFF
J: TRBJ2-1; V: TRBV18; size: few; CDR3: CASSPGDEQFF
J: TRBJ2-1; V: TRBV11-2; size: NA; CDR3: CASSPRTSGRSYNEQFF
J: TRBJ1-1; V: TRBV7-8; size: NA; CDR3: CASSLDAGDTEAFF
J: TRBJ1-1; V: TRBV5-8; size: NA; CDR3: CASSLLGQGGTEAFF
J: TRBJ2-7; V: TRBV18; size: NA; CDR3: CASSPSGQTAYEQYF
J: TRBJ2-1; V: TRBV28; size: NA; CDR3: CASSLRDEQFF
J: TRBJ1-4; V: TRBV7-2; size: NA; CDR3: CASSLFKGAANEKLFF
J: TRBJ2-7; V: TRBV28; size: NA; CDR3: CASSSSGTGKDEQYF
J: TRBJ2-5; V: TRBV7-9; size: once; CDR3: CASSLIQGVETQYF
J: TRBJ2-3; V: TRBV5-1; size: NA; CDR3: CASSLAPGYSTDTQYF
J: TRBJ2-5; V: TRBV19; size: NA; CDR3: CASSRQTGRETQYF
J: TRBJ1-2; V: TRBV6-1; size: NA; CDR3: CASSDERGYTF
J: TRBJ2-5; V: TRBV19; size: once; CDR3: CASGQTGAETQYF
J: TRBJ1-2; V: TRBV25-1; size: NA; CDR3: CASSEPRAGGRGGYTF
J: TRBJ1-2; V: TRBV30; size: NA; CDR3: CAWSVTGMGGYTF
J: TRBJ2-2; V: TRBV7-3; size: NA; CDR3: CASSSNTNTGELFF